This T cell receptor (beta chain) was obtained from a study of blood T cell repertoires in COVID-19. Study in general: In each case, the material was cDNA or gDNA derived from T cells, B-cell-depleted T cells, or PBMCs.

Germline values: CDR1 SGHRS, CDR2 YFSETQ. Trimming stripped 6 bases from V and 8 bases from J, with 20 bases between. The CDR3 contains 14 residues. Original analysis: Reference gene primer amplification gave estimated nucleated cell counts. The assay was immunoSEQ multiplex PCR, and TCRdb's table has in-frame clones only and misses some. The DNA gave D and trimming, while V, J and clone size come from that table. Seen here are about 150,000 clones, about 85% observed once, and the top ten hold roughly 8.3%. This chain joins TRBV5-1 and TRBJ1-2, with D hard to call. The sequence came from a woman between 55 and 75 years old with COVID-19, enrolled during active disease. Input material: peripheral blood. CDR3: CASTVTEGSYGYTF. CDR3 sequence (DNA): TGCGCCAGCACAGTAACGGAGGGATCGTACGGCTACACCTTC.